These 20 T cell receptor beta chains were all obtained from the same sample, sequenced in a study of read filtering for tumor transcriptome and immune sequencing. The library was built from about 400 ng RNA with molecular barcoded adaptors for alpha/delta and beta/gamma chains. MiXCR was run by TCRdb on the reads, yielding one entry per CDR3 protein. The sample records roughly 93,000 distinct CDR3 sequences, approximately 21% being singletons. What was sequenced was a population of CD138-negative cells sorted from bone marrow. These receptors came from a donor aged 40 or older with multiple myeloma.

This clonotype was found many times. The V gene is TRBV6-1, the J gene TRBJ2-1; tentatively, D is TRBD1 (6 bases). The ends were cut back, 4 bases at V and 6 bases at J, with 10 bases in the middle. Germline CDR1 MNHNS, CDR2 SASEGT. The CDR3 extends over 13 amino acids. This CDR3 reads CASSVQGSNEQFF. The CDR3 DNA is TGTGCCAGCAGTGTACAGGGTAGCAATGAGCAGTTCTTC.

This clonotype appeared many times. The genes are TRBV29-1 and TRBJ2-7, with a weak D call TRBD1 (6 bases). The V end lost 5 bases, the J end lost 1 base, and 9 bases lay between the germline ends. The CDR3 covers 12 residues. Germline CDR1 SQVTM, CDR2 ANQGSEA. The CDR3 loop is CSVRDTSYEQYF. CDR3 bases: TGCAGCGTTCGGGACACTTCCTACGAGCAGTACTTC.

This clonotype occurred many times. The rearrangement uses TRBV7-3 and TRBJ2-1; TRBD1 matches 10 bases. The CDR3 consists of 15 residues. Unmatched junction bases numbered 8, after V lost 5 bases and J lost 7 bases. Germline V gene sequence: CDR1 SGHTA, CDR2 FQGTGA. CDR3 residues: CASSKRGTGANEQFF. For the CDR3, the DNA is TGTGCCAGCAGCAAACGCGGGACAGGGGCAAATGAGCAGTTCTTC.

V gene TRBV20-1 combines with J gene TRBJ2-5; the D gene is possibly TRBD1 (7 bases). CDR3 size: 13 residues. Looked up from germline, CDR1 is DFQATT and CDR2 is SNEGSKA (reference sequence). Trimming left V 6 bases short and J 5 bases short, with 16 bases between. The DNA of the CDR3 is TGCAGTGCCTTAGGGGGCGCGGGGGAGACCCAGTACTTC. Its translation is CSALGGAGETQYF.

CDR3 nucleotide sequence: TGTGCCAGCAGCCAAGCGGGTCGGGGGCTCAGATTTTCTTACAATGAGCAGTTCTTC. It is translated as CASSQAGRGLRFSYNEQFF. The rearrangement uses TRBV7-9 and TRBJ2-1; the D gene could be TRBD1 or TRBD2 (6 bases each). There are 19 residues in the CDR3. Germline-derived CDR1 and CDR2 are SEHNR and FQNEAQ (reference sequence). V dropped 5 bases and J dropped 4 bases, with 27 bases sitting between them.

This clonotype was recorded many times. J is TRBJ1-1 and V is TRBV29-1; D not certain. The germline gives CDR1 SQVTM, CDR2 ANQGSEA. Between the trimmed V and J ends, which lost 7 bases and 0 bases, there was a span of 12 bases. CDR3 length equals 13 residues. This chain's CDR3 is CSARPQLNTEAFF. For the CDR3, the DNA is TGCAGCGCCCGCCCCCAGTTGAACACTGAAGCTTTCTTT.

This clonotype was counted a few times. Being one base from a much bigger clone, this may be a read error. The J gene is TRBJ1-1, the V gene TRBV6-5, with D maybe TRBD1 (5 bases). CDR1 and CDR2 (germline): MNHEY, SVGAGI. The V gene lost 8 bases and the J gene lost 6 bases, with 16 bases spanning the gap. This CDR3 comprises 13 residues. The CDR3, as DNA: TGTGCCAGCGGTCGACAGTCGGGAGCTGAAGCTTTCTTT. Translation: CASGRQSGAEAFF.

This clonotype has a count of ten or more. The chain joins TRBV2 to TRBJ1-4; TRBD1 matches 9 bases. Germline loops: CDR1 SNHLY, CDR2 FYNNEI. V was pared by 6 bases and J by 7 bases, with 9 bases of the junction left unmatched. The CDR3 spans 15 residues. The DNA of the CDR3 is TGTGCCAGCAGGGAAACCGGGACAGGGCGTGAAAAACTGTTTTTT. It encodes CASRETGTGREKLFF.

This chain uses TRBV29-1 with TRBJ2-7, with D possibly matching TRBD2 (5 bases). This CDR3 is 11 amino acids long. V dropped 8 bases and J dropped 3 bases, with 11 bases sitting between them. Germline CDR1 reads SQVTM; CDR2 reads ANQGSEA. In DNA, the CDR3 is TGCAGCCTGAGGGCCAGCTACGAGCAGTACTTC. This translates into CSLRASYEQYF.

This clonotype was counted ten times or more. The V call is TRBV28, the J call TRBJ1-3, with D perhaps TRBD1 (6 bases). The CDR3 runs to 15 residues. The V and J ends lost 4 bases and 0 bases respectively, with 10 bases between them. Germline-derived CDR1 and CDR2 are MDHEN and SYDVKM. The chain's CDR3 is CASSYRGYSGNTIYF. CDR3 nucleotides: TGTGCCAGCAGTTATAGGGGGTACTCTGGAAACACCATATATTTT.

The sample holds a few counts of this clonotype. A much larger clone differs from this one at a single base, so this may be a read error. The rearrangement uses TRBV2 and TRBJ2-4, with D unresolved. CDR3 length: 15 residues. CDR1 is SNHLY and CDR2 is FYNNEI in the germline V gene. With 9 bases removed from V and 2 bases from J, the gap between germline ends came to 17 bases. As DNA, the CDR3 is TGTGCCAGTCAACCAGGCAGTGTTTCCAAAAACATTCAGTACTTC. Translation: CASQPGSVSKNIQYF.

This clonotype has at least ten counts. V is TRBV28 and J is TRBJ1-4; D unresolved. Trimming cost V 6 bases and J 4 bases, with 15 bases left between them. CDR3 length equals 15 residues. The germline V gene has CDR1 MDHEN and CDR2 SYDVKM. CDR3 bases: TGTGCCAGCAGATCTCTGGGGATCGGTAATGAAAAACTGTTTTTT. Amino acid sequence: CASRSLGIGNEKLFF.

This clonotype was seen at least ten times. The J gene is TRBJ2-5, the V gene TRBV3-1, with D unresolved. Germline-derived CDR1 and CDR2 are LGHDT and YNNKEL (reference sequence). This CDR3 is 13 amino acids long. The V end was cut by 1 base, the J end by 4 bases, with 7 bases between. Here the CDR3 DNA reads TGTGCCAGCAGCCAAGTCGCGCTAGAGACCCAGTACTTC. Its translation is CASSQVALETQYF.

The chain recombines TRBV11-2 with TRBJ2-1, with a possible D match to TRBD2 (6 bases). Germline CDR1 SGHAT, CDR2 FQNNGV. The ends were cut back, 5 bases at V and 0 bases at J, with 14 bases in the middle. This CDR3 spans 16 amino acids. The CDR3 DNA is TGTGCCAGCAGCCTCAGGGACGGGAGCTCCTACAATGAGCAGTTCTTC. Its protein is CASSLRDGSSYNEQFF.

This clonotype has at least ten counts. The chain employs TRBV5-1 and TRBJ1-2; D gene unclear. This CDR3 is built from 12 residues. V was pared by 4 bases and J by 1 base, with 5 bases between. Looked up from germline, CDR1 is SGHRS and CDR2 is YFSETQ. CDR3 amino acids: CASSPVNYGYTF. In DNA, the CDR3 is TGCGCCAGCAGCCCGGTTAACTATGGCTACACCTTC. Based on the CDR3 plus reference TRBV5-1 and TRBJ1-2, the full variable domain is KAGVTQTPRYLIKTRGQQVTLSCSPISGHRSVSWYQQTPGQGLQFLFEYFSETQRNKGNFPGRFSGRQFSNSRSEMNVSTLELGDSALYLCASSPVNYGYTFGSGTRLTVV.

This clonotype was found many times. The rearrangement uses TRBV15 and TRBJ2-1; D is undetermined. V shed 1 base and J shed 4 bases, with 5 bases lying between them. Looked up from germline, CDR1 is LNHNV and CDR2 is YYDKDF (reference sequence). The CDR3 is made up of 13 amino acids. The CDR3 nucleotides are TGTGCCACCAGCAGAGCGGCTTACAATGAGCAGTTCTTC. It translates to CATSRAAYNEQFF.

This clonotype was found a few times. The rearrangement joins TRBV5-1 to TRBJ1-1; D gene unclear. Germline-derived CDR1 and CDR2 are SGHRS and YFSETQ. Trimming removed 4 bases from V and 3 bases from J, with 13 bases in between. The CDR3 sequence is 14 residues long. CDR3 bases: TGCGCCAGCAGCCCCAGTAATACGGACACTGAAGCTTTCTTT. Its translation is CASSPSNTDTEAFF. Looking up the rest from reference TRBV5-1 and TRBJ1-1 gives the full variable domain: KAGVTQTPRYLIKTRGQQVTLSCSPISGHRSVSWYQQTPGQGLQFLFEYFSETQRNKGNFPGRFSGRQFSNSRSEMNVSTLELGDSALYLCASSPSNTDTEAFFGQGTRLTVV.

V is TRBV29-1 and J is TRBJ2-4; 9 nucleotides line up with TRBD1. Germline trimming cut 5 bases from V and 5 bases from J; bases unmatched to any gene: 4. CDR1 SQVTM and CDR2 ANQGSEA come from the germline V gene. CDR3 length: 13 residues. The CDR3 spells CSVPGQGENIQYF. CDR3 coding DNA: TGCAGCGTTCCGGGACAGGGAGAAAACATTCAGTACTTC. The complete variable domain, with remaining parts taken from reference TRBV29-1 and TRBJ2-4, reads SAVISQKPSRDICQRGTSLTIQCQVDSQVTMMFWYRQQPGQSLTLIATANQGSEATYESGFVIDKFPISRPNLTFSTLTVSNMSPEDSSIYLCSVPGQGENIQYFGAGTRLSVL.

Only a few counts were recorded for this clonotype. The chain carries TRBV11-2 and TRBJ1-2; tentative D call: TRBD1 (6 bases). CDR1 and CDR2 (germline): SGHAT, FQNNGV. The CDR3 loop spans 15 amino acids. V lost 4 bases and J lost 4, with 16 bases in between. CDR3 residues: CASSWSTGPVYGYTF. The DNA of the CDR3 is TGTGCCAGCAGCTGGTCGACAGGACCCGTCTATGGCTACACCTTC.

There are many counts of this clonotype. V usage is TRBV28 and J usage is TRBJ1-4; the D gene is possibly TRBD1 (5 bases). This CDR3 spans 16 amino acids. Germline V gene lookup returns CDR1 MDHEN and CDR2 SYDVKM. Trimming took 4 bases from V and 0 from J, leaving 12 bases between them. The CDR3 region is CASSSPGPATNEKLFF. CDR3 in DNA: TGTGCCAGCAGTTCACCGGGACCTGCAACTAATGAAAAACTGTTTTTT.